Shown below are 13 T cell receptor beta chains from a single sample sequenced in a study of T cell responses to AZD1222 COVID-19 vaccine. This table comes from immunoSEQ multiplex PCR, and its TCRdb copy is limited to in-frame clones, with some not included. Of 150,000 to 200,000 clones listed, approximately 94% are singletons. The sample here was peripheral blood, taken 28 days after the second AZD1222 dose. The source is an adult who received the AZD1222 COVID-19 vaccine.

V and J are TRBV4-3 and TRBJ1-1; D uncertain. The V and J ends lost 0 bases and 4 bases respectively, with 12 bases between them. This CDR3 spans 15 amino acids. Germline loops: CDR1 LGHNA, CDR2 YSLEER. The DNA for the CDR3 is TGCGCCAGCAGCCAAGAGATAGACGCGACCACTGAAGCTTTCTTT. Translating it yields CASSQEIDATTEAFF.

This chain connects TRBV19 to TRBJ1-2; possibly TRBD1 for D (5 bases). This CDR3 has 15 residues. CDR1 LNHDA and CDR2 SQIVND come from the germline V gene (reference sequence). Between the trimmed V and J ends, which lost 0 bases and 7 bases, there was a span of 15 bases. The CDR3 loop reads CASSIDPEPGFGYTF. The CDR3 DNA reads as TGTGCCAGTAGTATAGATCCCGAGCCAGGGTTTGGCTACACCTTC.

V gene TRBV7-9 combines with J gene TRBJ1-1, with 7 bases matching TRBD1. The CDR3 consists of 13 residues. Germline V CDR1 and CDR2: SEHNR, FQNEAQ (reference sequence). V dropped 5 bases and J dropped 3; count of bases not matched to a gene: 3. The CDR3 here is CASSTGQHTEAFF. In nucleotides, the CDR3 is TGTGCCAGCAGCACGGGACAGCACACTGAAGCTTTCTTT. Filled out from reference TRBV7-9 and TRBJ1-1, the complete variable domain reads DTGVSQNPRHKITKRGQNVTFRCDPISEHNRLYWYRQTLGQGPEFLTYFQNEAQLEKSRLLSDRFSAERPKGSFSTLEIQRTEQGDSAMYLCASSTGQHTEAFFGQGTRLTVV.

The rearrangement joins TRBV6-2 or TRBV6-3 to TRBJ1-1; D perhaps matches TRBD1 (5 bases). Germline V gene data show CDR1 as MNHEY and CDR2 as SVGEGT. The germline V and J ends were trimmed by 2 bases and 7 bases, with 14 bases remaining between them. CDR3 length equals 14 residues. The CDR3 DNA reads TGTGCCAGCAGTTACCTTCTAGGGGAGAATGAAGCTTTCTTT. Protein product: CASSYLLGENEAFF.

The chain employs TRBV28 and TRBJ1-6; no clear D. Trimming removed 5 bases at V and 0 bases at J, with 8 bases between. The CDR3 length is 15 residues. CDR1 is MDHEN and CDR2 is SYDVKM in the germline V gene. For the CDR3, the DNA is TGTGCCAGCAGTCCCTATCTCTCCTATAATTCACCCCTCCACTTT. Translation gives CASSPYLSYNSPLHF. Looking up the rest from reference TRBV28 and TRBJ1-6 gives the full variable domain: DVKVTQSSRYLVKRTGEKVFLECVQDMDHENMFWYRQDPGLGLRLIYFSYDVKMKEKGDIPEGYSVSREKKERFSLILESASTNQTSMYLCASSPYLSYNSPLHFGNGTRLTVT.

The chain combines TRBV7-2 with TRBJ1-2; a possible D gene is TRBD1 (6 bases). The germline V gene has CDR1 SGHTA and CDR2 FQGNSA. Trimming left V 1 base short and J 9 bases short, with 15 bases between. This CDR3 comprises 14 residues. The CDR3 sequence is CASSLEGDDTRYTF. For the CDR3, the DNA is TGTGCCAGCAGCTTAGAGGGGGACGACACGCGCTACACCTTC. Full variable domain (rest looked up from reference TRBV7-2 and TRBJ1-2): GAGVSQSPSNKVTEKGKDVELRCDPISGHTALYWYRQSLGQGLEFLIYFQGNSAPDKSGLPSDRFSAERTGGSVSTLTIQRTQQEDSAVYLCASSLEGDDTRYTFGSGTRLTVV.

The rearrangement links TRBV21-1 to TRBJ1-1; the table gives TRBD1 as D, unverified against the DNA. TRBV21-1 is a recognized pseudogene. The CDR3 extends over 13 amino acids. The CDR3 DNA reads as TGTGCCAGCAGCAAAGGACAGGGCACTGAAGCTTTCTTT. This translates into CASSKGQGTEAFF.

V gene TRBV6-5 combines with J gene TRBJ2-1; D gene ambiguous. Trimming removed 5 bases from V and 8 bases from J, with 10 bases in between. The germline V gene encodes CDR1 MNHEY and CDR2 SVGAGI. The CDR3 covers 12 residues. CDR3 sequence (DNA): TGTGCCAGCAGTCTCCGTGGGTATGAGCAGTTCTTC. Translating it yields CASSLRGYEQFF.

The chain carries TRBV9 and TRBJ2-1, with TRBD2 as a possible D gene (6 bases). Germline values: CDR1 SGDLS, CDR2 YYNGEE. The CDR3 is made up of 15 amino acids. Trimming shortened V by 4 bases and J by 10 bases, and 21 bases separated the two germline ends. CDR3 bases: TGTGCCAGCAGCCCAGCTGGGGCCGGAGGAGGGGAGCAGTTCTTC. It codes for CASSPAGAGGGEQFF.

The rearrangement uses TRBV5-8 and TRBJ2-3, with a tentative D call TRBD2 (6 bases). V lost 2 bases to trimming and J lost 3 bases, with 7 bases between them. The CDR3 runs 13 residues. In germline, CDR1 is SGHTS, CDR2 YDEGEE. CDR3 sequence (DNA): TGTGCCAGCAGCTTACGGGGGACAGATACGCAGTATTTT. It translates to CASSLRGTDTQYF.

V gene TRBV11-3 combines with J gene TRBJ2-5; 7 nucleotides align to TRBD2. The V gene's germline CDR1 is SGHNT and CDR2 YENEEA. The CDR3 is 14 residues long. V shed 4 bases, J shed 5 bases, and the junction held 7 bases outside the gene matches. The CDR3 is CASSSGLVWETQYF. The CDR3 region has the DNA TGTGCCAGCAGCTCCGGACTAGTTTGGGAGACCCAGTACTTC.

The rearrangement joins TRBV29-1 to TRBJ1-1, with 7 bases aligning to TRBD1. Per the germline V gene, CDR1 is SQVTM and CDR2 is ANQGSEA. CDR3 length: 13 amino acids. V gave up 6 bases and J gave up 0 bases; unmatched junction bases: 4. CDR3 in amino acids: CSVLTGMNTEAFF. In nucleotides, the CDR3 is TGCAGCGTCCTGACAGGGATGAACACTGAAGCTTTCTTT.

The chain recombines TRBV14 with TRBJ2-2; D is uncertain. Germline CDR1 and CDR2: SGHDN and FVKESK. CDR3 length: 14 amino acids. Trimming shortened V by 6 bases and J by 6 bases, and 14 bases separated the two germline ends. In nucleotides, the CDR3 is TGTGCCAGCAGAGAATCGGGCGGCGCCGGGGAGCTGTTTTTT. Translating gives CASRESGGAGELFF.